This T cell receptor (beta chain) was sequenced for a study of T-cell reconstitution after alpha-beta-depleted transplantation in children. Study conclusions and caveats: T-cell numbers and diversity, one year after transplant, stemmed largely from T cells that were newly produced.

Unique molecular identifiers were used to barcode this TCRbeta library. Via MiXCR, TCRdb re-called the PCR reads, giving one row per CDR3 protein. The sample records some 460,000 distinct CDR3 sequences, roughly 17% being singletons. This clonotype was seen at least ten times. The antigen remains unidentified. Losses at the gene ends were 6 bases for V and 4 bases for J; bases not matched to a gene: 7. CDR3 length: 14 amino acids. Germline values: CDR1 GTSNPN, CDR2 SVGIG (reference sequence). This receptor was taken from a boy in the first two years of life who had a stem cell transplant for Wiskott-Aldrich syndrome, so the T cells may come from the graft donor. The V call is TRBV30, the J call TRBJ2-2, with TRBD2 matching over 8 bases. The sample consisted of PBMCs, mostly from graft donor cells, taken 360 days after TCRalphabeta/CD19-depleted stem cell transplant. As DNA, the CDR3 is TGTGCCTGCCCCGGGACTAGTCTCACCGGGGAGCTGTTTTTT. Its protein product is CACPGTSLTGELFF.